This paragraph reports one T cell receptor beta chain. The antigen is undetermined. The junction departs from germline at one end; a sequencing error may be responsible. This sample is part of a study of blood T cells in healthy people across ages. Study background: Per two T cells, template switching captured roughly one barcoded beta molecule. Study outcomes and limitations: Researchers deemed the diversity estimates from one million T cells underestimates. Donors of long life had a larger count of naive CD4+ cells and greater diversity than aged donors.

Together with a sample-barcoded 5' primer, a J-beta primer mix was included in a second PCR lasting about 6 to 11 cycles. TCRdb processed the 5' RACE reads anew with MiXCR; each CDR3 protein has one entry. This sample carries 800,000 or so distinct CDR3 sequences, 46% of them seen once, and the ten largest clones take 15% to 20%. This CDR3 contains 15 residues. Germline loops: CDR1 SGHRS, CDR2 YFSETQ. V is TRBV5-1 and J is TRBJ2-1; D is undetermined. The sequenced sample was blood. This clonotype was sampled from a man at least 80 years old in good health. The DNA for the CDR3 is TGCGCTAGCAGCTTGGCCGGTAGTCCTTACAATGAGCAGTTCTTC. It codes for CASSLAGSPYNEQFF.